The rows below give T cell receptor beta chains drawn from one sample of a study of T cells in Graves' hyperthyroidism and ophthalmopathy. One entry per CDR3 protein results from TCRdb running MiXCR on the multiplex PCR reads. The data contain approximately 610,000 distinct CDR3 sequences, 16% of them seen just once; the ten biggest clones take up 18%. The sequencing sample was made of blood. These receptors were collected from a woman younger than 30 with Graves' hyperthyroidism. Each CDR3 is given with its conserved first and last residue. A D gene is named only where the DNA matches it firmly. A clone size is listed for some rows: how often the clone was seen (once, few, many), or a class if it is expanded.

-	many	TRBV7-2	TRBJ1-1	TGTGCCAGCAGCTTACGTTTCGGCAACACTGAAGCTTTCTTT	CASSLRFGNTEAFF
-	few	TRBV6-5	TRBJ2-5	TGTGCCAGCAGTTACTTAAGGGGCAGGCGGCAATTGGAGACCCAGTACTTC	CASSYLRGRRQLETQYF
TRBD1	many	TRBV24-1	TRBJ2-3	TGTGCCACCAGTCCCGGGACAGGGGATGTTACGCAGTATTTT	CATSPGTGDVTQYF
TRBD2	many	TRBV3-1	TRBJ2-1	TGTGCCAGCAGCCGGAGTGTGGGACTAGCGGCAACAGTGGAGCAGTTCTTC	CASSRSVGLAATVEQFF
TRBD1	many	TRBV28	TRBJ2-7	TGTGCCAGCAGCTTAGACAGGGCCCACTCCTACGAGCAGTACTTC	CASSLDRAHSYEQYF
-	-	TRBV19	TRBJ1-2	TGTGCCAGTAGTTCCTACTCGACAGGTTCGGTGAGCTACACCTTC	CASSSYSTGSVSYTF
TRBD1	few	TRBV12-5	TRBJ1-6	TGTGCTAGTGGTTTGGTCCTACAGGGGGCAAATTCACCCCTCCACTTT	CASGLVLQGANSPLHF
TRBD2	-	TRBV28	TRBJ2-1	TGTGCCAGCAGTACGCTAGCGGGGGATCGGTTCTTC	CASSTLAGDRFF
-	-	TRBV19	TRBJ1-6	TGTGCCAGTAGTGCCATTGAAGTCCTTTCACCCCTCCACTTT	CASSAIEVLSPLHF
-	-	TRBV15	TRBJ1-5	TGTGCCACCAGCACCTCGGTTAGCAATCAGCCCCAGCATTTT	CATSTSVSNQPQHF
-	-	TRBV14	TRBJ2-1	TGTGCCAGCAGCCAAGTTGAAGGAACTCGCTACGAGCAGTTCTTC	CASSQVEGTRYEQFF
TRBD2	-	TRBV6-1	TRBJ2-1	TGTGCCAGCAGTGTAGCGGGAGGGCCGAGGAATGAGCAGTTCTTC	CASSVAGGPRNEQFF
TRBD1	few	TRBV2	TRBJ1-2	TGTGCCAGCAGGGGTACAGGGGGCTGGGGCTACACCTTC	CASRGTGGWGYTF
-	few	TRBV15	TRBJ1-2	TGTGCCACCAGCAGAGATCAAGGGCATGGCTACACCTTC	CATSRDQGHGYTF